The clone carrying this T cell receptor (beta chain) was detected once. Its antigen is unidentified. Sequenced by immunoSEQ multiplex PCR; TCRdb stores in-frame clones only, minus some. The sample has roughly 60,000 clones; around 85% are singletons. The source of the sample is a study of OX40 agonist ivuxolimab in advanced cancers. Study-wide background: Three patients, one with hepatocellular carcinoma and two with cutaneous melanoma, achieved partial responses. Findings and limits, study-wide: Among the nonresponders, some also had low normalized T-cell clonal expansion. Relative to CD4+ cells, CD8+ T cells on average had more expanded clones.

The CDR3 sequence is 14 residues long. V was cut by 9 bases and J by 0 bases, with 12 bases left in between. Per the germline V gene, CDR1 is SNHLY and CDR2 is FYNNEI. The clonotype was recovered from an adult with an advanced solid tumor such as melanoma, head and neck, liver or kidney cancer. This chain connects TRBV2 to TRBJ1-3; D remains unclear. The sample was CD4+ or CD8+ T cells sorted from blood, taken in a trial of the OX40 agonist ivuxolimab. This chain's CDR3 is CARTSGDSGNTIYF. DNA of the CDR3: TGTGCCAGAACCTCCGGGGACTCTGGAAACACCATATATTTT.